The rows below give T cell receptor beta chains drawn from one sample of a study of blood T cell repertoires in COVID-19. Sequencing was performed with immunoSEQ multiplex PCR; in TCRdb, only in-frame clones are kept and a portion is missing. The table lists just over 150,000 clones, less than 85% of them singletons. The sample consisted of peripheral blood. These receptors were taken from a human donor with acute or convalescent COVID-19. The donor label of this sample is uncertain. The CDR3 runs from the conserved cysteine through the conserved F or W. A D gene is named only where the DNA matches it firmly. Not all rows give a size; the values are once, few, many and, for expanded clones, a class.

d_gene	abundance	v_gene	j_gene	CDR3aa	CDR3nt
TRBD1	-	TRBV6-6	TRBJ1-4	CASSYGQGYEKLFF	TGTGCCAGCAGTTACGGACAGGGGTATGAAAAACTGTTTTTT
TRBD1	-	TRBV6-6	TRBJ1-1	CASSRQGTEAFF	TGTGCCAGCAGTAGACAGGGCACTGAAGCTTTCTTT
TRBD2	-	TRBV2	TRBJ2-3	CATRGTASSTDTQYF	TGTGCCACGCGGGGGACCGCCTCTAGCACAGATACGCAGTATTTT
TRBD1	-	TRBV5-1	TRBJ1-1	CASSPGQGAAEAFF	TGCGCCAGCAGCCCGGGACAGGGGGCCGCTGAAGCTTTCTTT
TRBD1	few	TRBV7-2	TRBJ1-5	CASSRDRGGQPQHF	TGTGCCAGCAGCCGGGACAGGGGGGGCCAGCCCCAGCATTTT
-	once	TRBV25-1	TRBJ1-5	CASSSGYLPQHF	TGTGCCAGCAGCAGCGGGTATCTGCCCCAGCATTTT
-	-	TRBV10-3	TRBJ1-6	CAITGTEGSPLHF	TGTGCCATCACCGGGACTGAGGGGTCACCCCTCCACTTT
TRBD1	-	TRBV13	TRBJ1-2	CASSLSLTGGYGYTF	TGTGCCAGCAGCTTATCCTTGACAGGGGGCTATGGCTACACCTTC
TRBD1	-	TRBV7-9	TRBJ1-4	CASSLGDREDEKLFF	TGTGCCAGCAGCTTAGGGGACAGGGAAGATGAAAAACTGTTTTTT
TRBD1	-	TRBV2	TRBJ1-5	CASSRDRTSNQPQHF	TGTGCCAGCAGCCGGGACAGGACTAGTAATCAGCCCCAGCATTTT
-	-	TRBV9	TRBJ2-1	CASSASGGLINEQFF	TGTGCCAGCAGCGCCTCGGGGGGCCTAATAAATGAGCAGTTCTTC
-	-	TRBV21-1	TRBJ2-7	CASSTWDRGAYEQYF	TGTGCCAGCAGCACCTGGGACAGGGGAGCCTACGAGCAGTACTTC
-	-	TRBV10-1	TRBJ2-5	CASSGPGRETQYF	TGCGCCAGCAGTGGGCCAGGGCGAGAGACCCAGTACTTC
TRBD1	-	TRBV5-1	TRBJ2-2	CASSLSLRTGAERRTGELFF	TGCGCCAGCAGCTTGTCACTCAGGACAGGGGCTGAAAGACGCACCGGGGAGCTGTTTTTT
TRBD1	-	TRBV19	TRBJ1-4	CASSASGTGVEKLFF	TGTGCCAGTAGTGCGTCCGGGACAGGGGTCGAAAAACTGTTTTTT
TRBD1	-	TRBV7-2	TRBJ1-5	CASSLKGAREPQHF	TGTGCCAGCAGCTTAAAGGGGGCGCGGGAGCCCCAGCATTTT
-	-	TRBV3-1/TRBV3-2	TRBJ1-4	CASSQDLGVEEKLFF	TGTGCCAGCAGCCAAGACCTCGGGGTGGAAGAAAAACTGTTTTTT
TRBD1	-	TRBV7-9	TRBJ2-7	CASSLDRVDEQYF	TGTGCCAGCAGCTTGGACAGGGTAGACGAGCAGTACTTC
-	few	TRBV2	TRBJ2-5	CASSERGRLQETQYF	TGTGCCAGCAGTGAAAGAGGGCGGCTACAAGAGACCCAGTACTTC
-	-	TRBV18	TRBJ1-5	CASSPRGTGNQPQHF	TGTGCCAGCTCACCACGCGGGACGGGGAATCAGCCCCAGCATTTT
TRBD1	-	TRBV14	TRBJ2-5	CASSQAGSGPTGVETQYF	TGTGCCAGCAGCCAAGCGGGGAGTGGACCTACAGGGGTGGAGACCCAGTACTTC
-	-	TRBV2	TRBJ2-7	CASSETSGLYEQYF	TGTGCCAGCAGTGAGACTAGTGGGCTTTACGAGCAGTACTTC
TRBD1	-	TRBV5-1	TRBJ2-2	CASRPGTGDTGELFF	TGCGCCAGCAGGCCCGGGACAGGGGACACCGGGGAGCTGTTTTTT
TRBD2	-	TRBV5-1	TRBJ2-2	CASSSATSGGPRTGELFF	TGCGCCAGCAGCTCAGCGACTAGCGGGGGCCCTAGAACCGGGGAGCTGTTTTTT
-	-	TRBV15	TRBJ1-3	CATSRATGGNTIYF	TGTGCCACCAGCAGAGCGACAGGTGGAAACACCATATATTTT
TRBD1	-	TRBV6-2/TRBV6-3	TRBJ2-5	CASSGPGQGHLAQYF	TGTGCCAGCAGTGGGCCGGGACAGGGCCATTTGGCCCAGTACTTC
-	-	TRBV9	TRBJ1-6	CASSTNRANSPLHF	TGTGCCAGCAGCACAAACAGGGCGAATTCACCCCTCCACTTT
-	-	TRBV19	TRBJ1-2	CASSIGLDHGYTF	TGTGCCAGTAGTATTGGTCTAGACCATGGCTACACCTTC
TRBD1	-	TRBV7-3	TRBJ2-5	CASSPGGGETQYF	TGTGCCAGCTCCCCAGGGGGTGGAGAGACCCAGTACTTC
TRBD1	-	TRBV5-1	TRBJ1-2	CASSITGDYGYTF	TGCGCCAGCAGCATAACAGGGGACTATGGCTACACCTTC
-	few	TRBV15	TRBJ1-4	CATSKALNEKLFF	TGTGCCACCAGCAAAGCCCTAAATGAAAAACTGTTTTTT
-	-	TRBV5-4	TRBJ1-1	CASSFSENTEAFF	TGTGCCAGCAGCTTCTCAGAAAACACTGAAGCTTTCTTT
-	few	TRBV3-1/TRBV3-2	TRBJ1-1	CASSQGGPNTEAFF	TGTGCCAGCAGCCAAGGGGGGCCCAACACTGAAGCTTTCTTT
-	-	TRBV6-1	TRBJ1-6	CASSESGYSGALHF	TGTGCCAGCAGTGAATCGGGATATTCGGGGGCCCTCCACTTT
TRBD2	-	TRBV7-2	TRBJ2-5	CASSLGLARETQYF	TGTGCCAGCAGCTTAGGACTAGCGAGAGAGACCCAGTACTTC
TRBD2	-	TRBV10-2	TRBJ2-1	CASRSSGGPSYNEQFF	TGCGCCAGCAGATCTAGCGGGGGGCCCTCCTACAATGAGCAGTTCTTC
-	-	TRBV5-1	TRBJ1-3	CASSEAPRSGNTIYF	TGCGCCAGCAGCGAGGCACCGCGCTCTGGAAACACCATATATTTT
TRBD1	-	TRBV18	TRBJ1-3	CASSPRQGESGNTIYF	TGTGCCAGCTCCCCAAGACAGGGGGAGTCTGGAAACACCATATATTTT
-	-	TRBV29-1	TRBJ1-3	CSVSLGPGNTIYF	TGCAGCGTTTCTCTGGGGCCTGGAAACACCATATATTTT
-	-	TRBV19	TRBJ2-1	CASSIPGSTGHDEQFF	TGTGCCAGTAGTATCCCCGGGAGTACTGGTCATGATGAGCAGTTCTTC
-	-	TRBV19	TRBJ1-3	CASSIRTVKSGNTIYF	TGTGCCAGTAGTATTCGCACAGTAAAGTCTGGAAACACCATATATTTT
-	-	TRBV11-2	TRBJ1-1	CASSQIGGRANTEAFF	TGTGCCAGCAGCCAAATCGGGGGTCGGGCGAACACTGAAGCTTTCTTT
-	-	TRBV4-2	TRBJ2-2	CASSQVGGPNTGELFF	TGTGCCAGCAGCCAAGTTGGTGGCCCGAACACCGGGGAGCTGTTTTTT
-	once	TRBV19	TRBJ1-6	CASSIQQAAIVYNSPLHF	TGTGCCAGTAGTATTCAACAGGCGGCTATTGTCTATAATTCACCCCTCCACTTT
-	-	TRBV5-8	TRBJ1-1	CASSSYRYTEAFF	TGTGCCAGCAGCTCTTACAGGTACACTGAAGCTTTCTTT
-	few	TRBV12-3/TRBV12-4	TRBJ2-2	CASQDKNTGELFF	TGTGCCAGCCAGGACAAGAACACCGGGGAGCTGTTTTTT
-	few	TRBV5-1	TRBJ1-4	CASSFGQLNEKLFF	TGCGCCAGCAGCTTTGGACAGCTTAATGAAAAACTGTTTTTT
TRBD1	-	TRBV11-2	TRBJ1-6	CASSFRLLGTGSRSPLHF	TGTGCCAGCAGCTTTCGGCTATTAGGGACAGGGAGTAGATCACCCCTCCACTTT
-	once	TRBV3-1/TRBV3-2	TRBJ2-7	CASSQSLSSYEQYF	TGTGCCAGCAGCCAATCACTGAGCTCCTACGAGCAGTACTTC
-	-	TRBV18	TRBJ1-3	CASSPLDGARGGIGNTIYF	TGTGCCAGCTCACCCCTAGACGGCGCGCGAGGTGGTATCGGAAACACCATATATTTT
TRBD1	-	TRBV25-1	TRBJ1-2	CASSDRDRGNYGYTF	TGTGCCAGCAGTGACCGGGACAGGGGGAACTATGGCTACACCTTC
-	-	TRBV5-1	TRBJ1-5	CASREGVSSNQPQHF	TGCGCCAGCAGAGAAGGGGTTAGTAGCAATCAGCCCCAGCATTTT
-	-	TRBV29-1	TRBJ1-1	CSVGGRGYWGNTEAFF	TGCAGCGTTGGAGGGCGGGGGTATTGGGGGAATACTGAAGCTTTCTTT
TRBD2	few	TRBV28	TRBJ2-3	CASRSRGGADTQYF	TGTGCCAGTCGATCTCGGGGGGGCGCAGATACGCAGTATTTT
TRBD2	-	TRBV3-1/TRBV3-2	TRBJ2-1	CASSQDSLAADHNEQFF	TGTGCCAGCAGCCAAGACTCACTAGCGGCCGACCACAATGAGCAGTTCTTC